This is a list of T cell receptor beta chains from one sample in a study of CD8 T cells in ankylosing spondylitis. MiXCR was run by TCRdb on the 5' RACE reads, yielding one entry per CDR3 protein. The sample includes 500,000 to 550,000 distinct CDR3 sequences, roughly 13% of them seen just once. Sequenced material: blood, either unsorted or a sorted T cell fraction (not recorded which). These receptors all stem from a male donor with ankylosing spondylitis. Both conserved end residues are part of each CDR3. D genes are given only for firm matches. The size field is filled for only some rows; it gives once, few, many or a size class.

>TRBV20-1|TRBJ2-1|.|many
CSARDTTLNEQFF
TGCAGTGCTAGAGATACAACTCTCAATGAGCAGTTCTTC
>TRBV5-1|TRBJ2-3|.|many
CASSLEGRRDTQYF
TGCGCCAGCAGCTTAGAAGGCAGGAGGGATACGCAGTATTTT
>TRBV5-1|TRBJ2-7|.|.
CASSWGGHSSYEQYF
TGCGCCAGCAGCTGGGGGGGACATAGCTCCTACGAGCAGTACTTC
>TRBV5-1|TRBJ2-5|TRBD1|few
CASSLGPQGAQETQYF
TGCGCCAGCAGCTTGGGGCCCCAGGGGGCCCAAGAGACCCAGTACTTC
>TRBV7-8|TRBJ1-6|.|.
CASSPTEANNSPLHF
TGTGCCAGCAGCCCGACGGAAGCAAATAATTCACCCCTCCACTTT
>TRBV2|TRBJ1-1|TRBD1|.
CASRDSPRPKMNTEAFF
TGTGCCAGCCGGGACAGCCCCCGACCAAAGATGAACACTGAAGCTTTCTTT
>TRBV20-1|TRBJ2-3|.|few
CSASLTGPDTQYF
TGCAGTGCCTCGTTGACTGGACCGGATACGCAGTATTTT
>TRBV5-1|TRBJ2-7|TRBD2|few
CASSLDGGRIAEQYF
TGCGCCAGCAGCTTGGATGGCGGGAGAATAGCCGAGCAGTACTTC
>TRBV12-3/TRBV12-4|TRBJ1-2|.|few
CASSLAQGWAYGYTF
TGTGCCAGCAGTTTAGCGCAGGGTTGGGCCTATGGCTACACCTTC
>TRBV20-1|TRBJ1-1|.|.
CSARSIFTEAFF
TGCAGTGCTAGGTCTATTTTCACTGAAGCTTTCTTT
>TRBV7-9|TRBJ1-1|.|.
CASSPDGLRSGEAFF
TGTGCCAGCAGCCCAGACGGACTTAGGTCGGGTGAAGCTTTCTTT
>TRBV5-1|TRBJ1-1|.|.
CASSPAAGHGNTEAFF
TGCGCCAGCAGCCCGGCGGCGGGGCACGGGAACACTGAAGCTTTCTTT
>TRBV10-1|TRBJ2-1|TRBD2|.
CASSELAGGLTYNEQFF
TGCGCCAGCAGCGAACTAGCGGGAGGCCTCACCTACAATGAGCAGTTCTTC
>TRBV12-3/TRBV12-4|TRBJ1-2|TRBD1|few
CASSTPGGYGYTF
TGTGCCAGCAGTACACCAGGGGGCTATGGCTACACCTTC
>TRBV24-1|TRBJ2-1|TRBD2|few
CATSLAGAGNEQFF
TGTGCCACCAGTTTAGCGGGGGCGGGCAATGAGCAGTTCTTC
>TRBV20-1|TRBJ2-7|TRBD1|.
CSARSRTGGSYEQYF
TGCAGTGCTAGGTCGAGGACAGGGGGGTCCTACGAGCAGTACTTC
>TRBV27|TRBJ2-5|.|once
CASSFSGFLETQYF
TGTGCCAGCAGTTTTTCGGGCTTTTTGGAGACCCAGTACTTC
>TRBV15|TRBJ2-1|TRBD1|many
CATRITRGPYNEQFF
TGTGCCACCAGGATTACTAGGGGGCCCTACAATGAGCAGTTCTTC
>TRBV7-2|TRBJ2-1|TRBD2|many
CASSLGLAGNNEQFF
TGTGCCAGCAGCTTAGGGCTAGCGGGGAACAATGAGCAGTTCTTC
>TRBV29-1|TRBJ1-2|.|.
CSVENRFYGYTF
TGCAGCGTTGAAAACCGTTTCTATGGCTACACCTTC
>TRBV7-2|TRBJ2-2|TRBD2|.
CASSRSGRIGGELFF
TGTGCCAGCAGCCGTAGCGGGAGGATAGGCGGGGAGCTGTTTTTT
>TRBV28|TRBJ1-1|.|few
CASSTDSNTEAFF
TGTGCCAGCAGTACGGACTCGAACACTGAAGCTTTCTTT
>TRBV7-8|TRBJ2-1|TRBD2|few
CASSPHHTSGRAYYEQFF
TGTGCCAGCAGCCCGCATCACACTAGCGGGAGGGCCTATTATGAGCAGTTCTTC
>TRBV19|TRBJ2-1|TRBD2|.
CASSSPPGGRTNEQFF
TGTGCCAGTAGTTCTCCTCCGGGCGGGAGAACGAATGAGCAGTTCTTC